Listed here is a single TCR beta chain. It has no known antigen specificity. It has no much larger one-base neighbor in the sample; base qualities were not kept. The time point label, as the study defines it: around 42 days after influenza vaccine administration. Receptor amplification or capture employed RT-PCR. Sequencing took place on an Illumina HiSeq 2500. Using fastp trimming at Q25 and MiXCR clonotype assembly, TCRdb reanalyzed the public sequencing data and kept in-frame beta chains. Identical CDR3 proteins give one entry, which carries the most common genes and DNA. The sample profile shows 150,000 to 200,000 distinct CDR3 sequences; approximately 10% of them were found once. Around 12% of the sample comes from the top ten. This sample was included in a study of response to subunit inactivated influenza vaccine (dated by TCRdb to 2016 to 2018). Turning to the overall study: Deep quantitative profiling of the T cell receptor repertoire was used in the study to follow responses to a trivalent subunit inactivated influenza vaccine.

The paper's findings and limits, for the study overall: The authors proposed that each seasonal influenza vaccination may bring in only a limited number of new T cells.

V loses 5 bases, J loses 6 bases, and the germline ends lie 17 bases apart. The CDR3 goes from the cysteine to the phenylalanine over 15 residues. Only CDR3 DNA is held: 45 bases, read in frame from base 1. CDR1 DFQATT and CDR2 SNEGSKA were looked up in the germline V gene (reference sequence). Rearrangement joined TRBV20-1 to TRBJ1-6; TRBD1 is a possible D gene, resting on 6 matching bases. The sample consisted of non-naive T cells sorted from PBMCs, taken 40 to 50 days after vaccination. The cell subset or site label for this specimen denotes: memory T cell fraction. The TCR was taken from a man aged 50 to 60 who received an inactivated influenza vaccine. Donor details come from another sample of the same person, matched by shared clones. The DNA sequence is TGCAGTGCTCCCCTTAGGACAGCCGTTAATTCACCCCTCCACTTT. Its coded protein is CSAPLRTAVNSPLHF.